The sequence of this T cell receptor (beta chain) was determined in a study of early stage breast cancer tumors. CDR1 is SEHNR, CDR2 FQNEAQ, per germline (reference sequence). Trimming removed 7 bases from V and 6 bases from J; junction bases left unmatched: 3. The length of the CDR3 is 13 residues. Libraries were prepared by immunoSEQ multiplex PCR; TCRdb keeps only in-frame clonotypes and omits some of them. The sample shows some 72,000 clones, around 85% of them seen only once. The origin of this receptor is a person aged 55-75 years with breast cancer. The specimen sequenced was blood. The chain employs TRBV7-9 and TRBJ1-6; 7 nucleotides line up with TRBD1. CDR3: CASTWDSNSPLHF. The CDR3 DNA follows: TGTGCCAGCACCTGGGACAGTAATTCACCCCTCCACTTT.